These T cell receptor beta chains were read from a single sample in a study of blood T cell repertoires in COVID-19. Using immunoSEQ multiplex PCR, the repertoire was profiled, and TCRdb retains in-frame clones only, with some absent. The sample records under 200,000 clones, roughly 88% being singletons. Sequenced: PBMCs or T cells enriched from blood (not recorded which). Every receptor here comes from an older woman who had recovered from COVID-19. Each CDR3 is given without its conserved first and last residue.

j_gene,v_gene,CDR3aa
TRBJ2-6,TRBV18,ASSSSTPSGSLSSGANVLT
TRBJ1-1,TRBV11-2,ASSSPARALMNTEAF
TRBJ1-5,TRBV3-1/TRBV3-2,ASNQVRPPCPGCALRRQPQH
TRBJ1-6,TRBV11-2,ASSQQYNSPLH
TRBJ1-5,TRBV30,AWSPRLNQPQH
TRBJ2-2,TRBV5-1,ASSFSGTRNTGELF
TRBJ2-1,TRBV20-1,SASGASGREDEQF
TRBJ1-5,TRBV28,ASSPILGQPQH
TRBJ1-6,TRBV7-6,ASSLEPGGFHNSPLH
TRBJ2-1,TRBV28,ASSFYLAGGYNEQF